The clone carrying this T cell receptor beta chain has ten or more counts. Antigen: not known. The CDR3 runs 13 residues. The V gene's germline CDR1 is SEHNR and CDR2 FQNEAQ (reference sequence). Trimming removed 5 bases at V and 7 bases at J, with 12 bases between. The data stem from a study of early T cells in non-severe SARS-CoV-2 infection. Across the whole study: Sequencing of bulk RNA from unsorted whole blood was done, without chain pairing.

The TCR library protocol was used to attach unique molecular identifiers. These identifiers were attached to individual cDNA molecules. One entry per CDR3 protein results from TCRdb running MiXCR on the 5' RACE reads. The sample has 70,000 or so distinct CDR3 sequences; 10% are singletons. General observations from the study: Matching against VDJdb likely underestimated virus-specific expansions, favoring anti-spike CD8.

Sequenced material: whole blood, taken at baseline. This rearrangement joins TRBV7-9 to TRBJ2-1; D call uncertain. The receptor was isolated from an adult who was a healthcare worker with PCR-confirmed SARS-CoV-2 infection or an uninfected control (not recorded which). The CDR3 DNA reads TGTGCCAGCAGCCTGCCCCCGGTGAATGAGCAGTTCTTC. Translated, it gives CASSLPPVNEQFF.